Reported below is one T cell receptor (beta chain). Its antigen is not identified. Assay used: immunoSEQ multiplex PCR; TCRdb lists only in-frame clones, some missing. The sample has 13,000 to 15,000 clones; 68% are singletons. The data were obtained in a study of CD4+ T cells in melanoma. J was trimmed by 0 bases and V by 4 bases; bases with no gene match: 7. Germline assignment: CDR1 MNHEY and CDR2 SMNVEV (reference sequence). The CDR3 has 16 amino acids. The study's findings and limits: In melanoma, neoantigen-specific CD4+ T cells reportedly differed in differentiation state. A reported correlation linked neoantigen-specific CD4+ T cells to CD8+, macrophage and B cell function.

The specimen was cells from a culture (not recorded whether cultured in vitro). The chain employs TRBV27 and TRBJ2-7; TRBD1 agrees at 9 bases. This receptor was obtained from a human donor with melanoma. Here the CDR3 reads CASSSIGTGHSYEQYF. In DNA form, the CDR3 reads TGTGCCAGCAGTTCCATCGGGACAGGGCACTCCTACGAGCAGTACTTC.